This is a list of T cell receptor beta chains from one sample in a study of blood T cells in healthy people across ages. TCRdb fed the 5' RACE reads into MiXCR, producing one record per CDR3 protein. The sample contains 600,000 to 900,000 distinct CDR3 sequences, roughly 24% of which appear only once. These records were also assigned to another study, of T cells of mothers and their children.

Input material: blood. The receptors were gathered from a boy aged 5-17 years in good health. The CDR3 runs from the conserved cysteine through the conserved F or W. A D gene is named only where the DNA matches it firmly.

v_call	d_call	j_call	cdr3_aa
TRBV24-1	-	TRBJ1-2	CATQAPDRDYGYTF
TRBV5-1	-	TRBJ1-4	CASSLGGNRANEKLFF
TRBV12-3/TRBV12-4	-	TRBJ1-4	CASTRGGAHEKLFF
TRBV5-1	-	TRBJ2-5	CASSLGALTETQYF
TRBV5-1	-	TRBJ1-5	CASSLGTAGDQPQHF
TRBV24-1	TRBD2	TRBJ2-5	CATGDSGGGRRWEAQYF
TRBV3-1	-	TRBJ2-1	CASSGGVSTGYNEQFF
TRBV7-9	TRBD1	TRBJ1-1	CASSLGTGAGEAFF
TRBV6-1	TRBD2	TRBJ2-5	CASSEGLPRFETQYF
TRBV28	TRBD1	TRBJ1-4	CASNRDRYNEKLFF
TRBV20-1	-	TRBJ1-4	CSASSRGTNEKLFF
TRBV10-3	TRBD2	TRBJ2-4	CAISGIAGGKNIQYF
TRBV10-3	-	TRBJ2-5	CAIRGTSPRETQYF
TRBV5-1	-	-	CASSVGTGIYEQYF
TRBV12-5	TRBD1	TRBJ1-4	CASGLDPRQGFNEKLFF
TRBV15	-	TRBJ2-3	CATSRDRLYF
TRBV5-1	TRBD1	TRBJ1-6	CASTPDRGNSPLHF
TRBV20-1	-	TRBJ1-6	CSAIPGTNSPLHF
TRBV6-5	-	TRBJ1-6	CASSRGPNSPLHF
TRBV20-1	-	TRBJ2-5	CSARGPRTQYF
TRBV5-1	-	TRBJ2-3	CASSSRDDGTDTQYF
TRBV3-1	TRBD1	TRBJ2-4	CASSQEGTGTAIQYF
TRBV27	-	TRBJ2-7	CASSQSRAGEQYF
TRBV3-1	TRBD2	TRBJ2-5	CASSQDSREGETQYF
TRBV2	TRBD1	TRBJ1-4	CASNIKDRRALNEKLFF
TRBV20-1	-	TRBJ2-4	CSASHRVGKNIQYF
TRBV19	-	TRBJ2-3	CASHQGGRDTQYF
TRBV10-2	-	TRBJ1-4	CASSDGGQWEKLFF
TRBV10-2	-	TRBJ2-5	CASSEGGTVKETQYF
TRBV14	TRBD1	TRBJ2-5	CASSQAWDRAETQYF
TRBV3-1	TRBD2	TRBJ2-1	CASSQDRASGANEQFF
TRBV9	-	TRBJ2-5	CASSVMGEQETQYF
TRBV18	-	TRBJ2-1	CASSRGPGGRNEQFF
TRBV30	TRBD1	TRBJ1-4	CASTGGIKKLFF
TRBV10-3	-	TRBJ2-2	CAISDRVTGELFF
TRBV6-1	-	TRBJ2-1	CASNFLGHNEQFF
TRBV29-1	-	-	CSVGYLKTGIPETQYF
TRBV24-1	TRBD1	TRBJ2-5	CATSDWGTEGEETQYF
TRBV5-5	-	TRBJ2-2	CASSQSTDNTGELFF
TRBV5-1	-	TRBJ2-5	CASSLRARETQYF
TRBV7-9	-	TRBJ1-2	CASSLAIQDGYTF
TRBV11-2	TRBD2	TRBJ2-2	CASSLALAGYTGELFF
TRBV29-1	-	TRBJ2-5	CSVPPQGGETQYF
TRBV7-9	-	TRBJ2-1	CASSLAAGEQFF
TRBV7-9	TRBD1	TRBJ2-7	CASSSQDRVGEQYF